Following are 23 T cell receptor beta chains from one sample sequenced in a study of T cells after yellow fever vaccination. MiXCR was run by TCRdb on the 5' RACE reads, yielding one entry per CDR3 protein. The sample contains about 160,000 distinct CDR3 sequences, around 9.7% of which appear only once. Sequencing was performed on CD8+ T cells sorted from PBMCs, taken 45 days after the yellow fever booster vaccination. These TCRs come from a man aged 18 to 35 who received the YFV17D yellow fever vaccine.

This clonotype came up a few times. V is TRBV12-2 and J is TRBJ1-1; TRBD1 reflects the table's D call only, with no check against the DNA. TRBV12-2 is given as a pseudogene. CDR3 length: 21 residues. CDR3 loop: CASRLEGIRTGSGRMNTEAFF. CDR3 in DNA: TGTGCAAGTCGCTTAGAGGGAATCCGGACGGGGTCAGGGAGGATGAACACTGAAGCTTTCTTT.

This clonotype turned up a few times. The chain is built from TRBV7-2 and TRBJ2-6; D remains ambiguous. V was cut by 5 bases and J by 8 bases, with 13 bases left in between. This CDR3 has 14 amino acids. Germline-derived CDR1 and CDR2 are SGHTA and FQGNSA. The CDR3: CASSLRPGPNVLTF. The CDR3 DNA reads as TGTGCCAGCAGCCTTCGGCCGGGCCCCAACGTCCTGACTTTC.

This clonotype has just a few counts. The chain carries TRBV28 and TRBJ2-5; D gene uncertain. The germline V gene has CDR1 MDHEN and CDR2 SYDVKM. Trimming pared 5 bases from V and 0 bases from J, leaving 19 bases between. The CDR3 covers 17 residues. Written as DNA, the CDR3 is TGTGCCAGCAGTCTCCAGTCACCAAGCCCCCACCAAGAGACCCAGTACTTC. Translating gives CASSLQSPSPHQETQYF.

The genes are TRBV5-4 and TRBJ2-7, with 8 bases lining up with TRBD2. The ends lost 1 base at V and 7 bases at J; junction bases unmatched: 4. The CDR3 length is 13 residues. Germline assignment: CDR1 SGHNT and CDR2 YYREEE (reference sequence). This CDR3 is CASSLSRGGEQYV. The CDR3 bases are TGTGCCAGCAGCTTGTCTCGGGGGGGAGAGCAGTACGTC.

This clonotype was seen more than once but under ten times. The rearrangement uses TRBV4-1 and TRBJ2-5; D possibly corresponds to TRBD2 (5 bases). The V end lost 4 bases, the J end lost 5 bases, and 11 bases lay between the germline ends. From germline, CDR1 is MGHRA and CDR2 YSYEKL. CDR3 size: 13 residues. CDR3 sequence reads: CASSPRGSETQYF. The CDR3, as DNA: TGCGCCAGCAGCCCCCGCGGGTCCGAGACCCAGTACTTC.

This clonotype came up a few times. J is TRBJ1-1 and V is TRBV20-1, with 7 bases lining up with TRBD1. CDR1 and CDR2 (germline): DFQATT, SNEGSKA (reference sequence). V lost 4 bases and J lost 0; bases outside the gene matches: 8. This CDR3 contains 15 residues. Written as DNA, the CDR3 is TGCAGTGCTACAGGGGACAGCCTAATGAACACTGAAGCTTTCTTT. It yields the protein CSATGDSLMNTEAFF.

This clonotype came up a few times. The CDR3 loop is CASSLIAGSSYNEQFF. The CDR3 bases are TGTGCCAGCAGTCTCATAGCGGGGAGCTCCTACAATGAGCAGTTCTTC. The V gene is TRBV27, the J gene TRBJ2-1; the match to TRBD2 covers 8 bases. The CDR3 runs 16 residues. CDR1 and CDR2 from the germline V gene are MNHEY and SMNVEV (reference sequence). V was clipped by 5 bases and J by 0 bases; unmatched bases: 6.

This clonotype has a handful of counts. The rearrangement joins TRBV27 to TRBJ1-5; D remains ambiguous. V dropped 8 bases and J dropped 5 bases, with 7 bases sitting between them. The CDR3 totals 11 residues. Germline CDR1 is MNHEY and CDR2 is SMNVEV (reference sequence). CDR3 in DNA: TGTGCCAGCGGACCGGATCAGCCCCAGCATTTT. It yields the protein CASGPDQPQHF.

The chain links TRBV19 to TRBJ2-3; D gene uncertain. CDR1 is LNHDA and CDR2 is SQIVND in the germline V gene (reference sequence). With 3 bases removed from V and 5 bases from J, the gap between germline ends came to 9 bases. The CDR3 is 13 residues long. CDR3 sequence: CASSMAQIDTQYF. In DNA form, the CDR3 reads TGTGCCAGTAGTATGGCTCAGATAGATACGCAGTATTTT.

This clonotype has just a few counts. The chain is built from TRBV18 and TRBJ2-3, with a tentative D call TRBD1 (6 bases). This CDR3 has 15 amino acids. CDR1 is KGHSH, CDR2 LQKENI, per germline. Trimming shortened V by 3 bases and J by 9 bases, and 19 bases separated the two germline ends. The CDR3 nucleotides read TGTGCCAGCTCACCGAAAGTGTCCCGGGACACCACGCAGTATTTT. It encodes CASSPKVSRDTTQYF.

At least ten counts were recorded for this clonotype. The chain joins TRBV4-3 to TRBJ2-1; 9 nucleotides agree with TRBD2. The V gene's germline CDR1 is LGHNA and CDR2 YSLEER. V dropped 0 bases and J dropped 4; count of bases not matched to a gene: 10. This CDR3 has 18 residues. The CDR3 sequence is CASSQERASGGTYNEQFF. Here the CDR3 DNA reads TGCGCCAGCAGCCAAGAGAGGGCCAGCGGGGGGACATACAATGAGCAGTTCTTC.

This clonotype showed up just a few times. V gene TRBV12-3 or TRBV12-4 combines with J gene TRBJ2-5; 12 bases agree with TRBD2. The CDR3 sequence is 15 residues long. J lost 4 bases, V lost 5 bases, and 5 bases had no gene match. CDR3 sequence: CASSPLAGGRETQYF. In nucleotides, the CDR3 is TGTGCCAGCAGTCCGCTAGCGGGAGGGCGAGAGACCCAGTACTTC.

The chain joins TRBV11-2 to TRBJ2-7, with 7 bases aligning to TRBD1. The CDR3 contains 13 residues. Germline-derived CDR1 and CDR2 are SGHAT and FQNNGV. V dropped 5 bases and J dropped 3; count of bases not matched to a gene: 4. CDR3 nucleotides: TGTGCCAGCAGCACCGGACAGGTCTACGAGCAGTACTTC. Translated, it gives CASSTGQVYEQYF.

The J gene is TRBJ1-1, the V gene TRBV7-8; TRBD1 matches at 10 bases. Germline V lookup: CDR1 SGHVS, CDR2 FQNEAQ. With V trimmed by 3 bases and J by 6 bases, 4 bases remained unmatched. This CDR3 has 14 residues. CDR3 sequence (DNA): TGTGCCAGCAGCTTGGACAGGGGGGCGGCTGAAGCTTTCTTT. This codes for CASSLDRGAAEAFF.

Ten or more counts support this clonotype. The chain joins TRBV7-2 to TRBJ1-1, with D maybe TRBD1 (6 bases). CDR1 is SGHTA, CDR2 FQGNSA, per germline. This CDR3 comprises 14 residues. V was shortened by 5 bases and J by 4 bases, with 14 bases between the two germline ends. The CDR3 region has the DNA TGTGCCAGCAGCCCAGGGGCACTTGGCACTGAAGCTTTCTTT. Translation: CASSPGALGTEAFF.

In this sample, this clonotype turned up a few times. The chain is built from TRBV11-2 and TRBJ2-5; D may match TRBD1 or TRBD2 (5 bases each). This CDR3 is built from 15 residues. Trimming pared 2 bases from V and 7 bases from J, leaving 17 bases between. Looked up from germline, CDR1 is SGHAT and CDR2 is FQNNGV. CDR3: CASSLIDAVGGTQYF. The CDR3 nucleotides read TGTGCCAGCAGCTTAATCGACGCTGTTGGGGGGACCCAGTACTTC.

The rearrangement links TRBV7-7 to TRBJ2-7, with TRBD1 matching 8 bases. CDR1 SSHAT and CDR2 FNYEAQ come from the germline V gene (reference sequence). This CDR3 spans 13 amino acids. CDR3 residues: CASSLQTGEEQYV. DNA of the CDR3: TGTGCTAGCAGCCTACAGACAGGGGAGGAGCAGTACGTC.

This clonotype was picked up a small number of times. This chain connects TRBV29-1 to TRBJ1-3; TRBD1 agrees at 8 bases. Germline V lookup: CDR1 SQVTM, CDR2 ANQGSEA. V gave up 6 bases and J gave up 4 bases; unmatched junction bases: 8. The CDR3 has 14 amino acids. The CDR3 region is CSVATGGDGNTIYF. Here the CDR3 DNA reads TGCAGCGTCGCCACAGGGGGTGACGGAAACACCATATATTTT.

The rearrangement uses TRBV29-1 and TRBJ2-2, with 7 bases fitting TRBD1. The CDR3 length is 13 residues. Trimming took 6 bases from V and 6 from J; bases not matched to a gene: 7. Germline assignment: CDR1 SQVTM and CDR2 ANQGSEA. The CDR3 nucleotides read TGCAGCGTCGATGACAGGGACCCCGGGGAGCTGTTTTTT. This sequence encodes CSVDDRDPGELFF.

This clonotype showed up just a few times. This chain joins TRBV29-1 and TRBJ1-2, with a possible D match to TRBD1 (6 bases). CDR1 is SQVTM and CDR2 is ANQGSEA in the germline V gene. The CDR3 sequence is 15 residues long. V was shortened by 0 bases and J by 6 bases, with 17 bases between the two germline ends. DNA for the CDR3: TGCAGCGTTGAAGATCTCTTCGGGACAAACAATGGCTACACCTTC. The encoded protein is CSVEDLFGTNNGYTF.

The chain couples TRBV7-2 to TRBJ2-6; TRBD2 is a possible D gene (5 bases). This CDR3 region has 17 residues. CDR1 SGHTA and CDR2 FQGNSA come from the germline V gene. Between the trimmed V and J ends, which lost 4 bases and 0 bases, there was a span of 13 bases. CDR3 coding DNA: TGTGCCAGCAGCTCACCAATCCGGGGCTCTGGGGCCAACGTCCTGACTTTC. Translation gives CASSSPIRGSGANVLTF. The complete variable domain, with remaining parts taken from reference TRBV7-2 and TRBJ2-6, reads GAGVSQSPSNKVTEKGKDVELRCDPISGHTALYWYRQSLGQGLEFLIYFQGNSAPDKSGLPSDRFSAERTGGSVSTLTIQRTQQEDSAVYLCASSSPIRGSGANVLTFGAGSRLTVL.

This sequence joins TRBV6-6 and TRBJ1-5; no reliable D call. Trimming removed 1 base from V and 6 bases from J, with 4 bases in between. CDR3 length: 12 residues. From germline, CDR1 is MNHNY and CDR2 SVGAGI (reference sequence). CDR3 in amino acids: CASSYLSQPQHF. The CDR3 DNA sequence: TGTGCCAGCAGTTACTTGAGTCAGCCCCAGCATTTT.

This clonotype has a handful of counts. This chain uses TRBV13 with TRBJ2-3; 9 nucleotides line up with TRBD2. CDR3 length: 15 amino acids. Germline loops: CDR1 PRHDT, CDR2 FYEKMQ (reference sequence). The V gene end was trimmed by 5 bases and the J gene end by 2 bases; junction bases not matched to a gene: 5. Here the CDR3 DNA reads TGTGCCAGCAGCCCCAGCGGGGGGATCACAGATACGCAGTATTTT. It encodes CASSPSGGITDTQYF.